This TCR beta chain was recorded in a study of regulatory T cells in long-lasting Graves disease (dated by TCRdb to the early 2020s). Concerning the study at large: In the newly diagnosed Graves' disease group, patients had been taking antithyroid drugs for less than 3 months. This study used TCR sequencing and RNA sequencing of peripheral blood to compare persistent Graves' disease patients against newly diagnosed Graves' disease patients. The study took place in China and was registered as a clinical trial. A total of 33 samples underwent TCR sequencing, from about 13 patients with persistent Graves' disease and roughly 20 patients with newly diagnosed Graves' disease. Beyond this particular receptor, the publication reports: As a limitation, the authors acknowledged that the small sample size may reduce accuracy. More public clonotypes were shared among persistent patients (under 3,000) than among newly diagnosed patients (just under 1,000). TRBV28, TRBJ1-2 and TRBJ2-5 were preferentially used in persistent disease, while TRBV20-1 and TRBJ2-1 were favored in newly diagnosed disease. Compared with newly diagnosed patients, persistent Graves' disease patients had lower TCR Shannon entropy and fewer highly expanded clones, which suggests clonal expansion. Sequencing and analysis were restricted to the TCR beta chain. Only peripheral blood was studied, because thyroid tissue, the primary lesion, was inaccessible.

At least ten counts were recorded for this clonotype. The clone's antigen remains unknown. No much larger clone is present one base from it, and per-base qualities are unavailable. Counted from cysteine to phenylalanine, this CDR3 has 13 amino acids. Only the CDR3 region is kept as DNA, spanning 39 bases read in frame from base 1. From a lookup of the germline V gene, CDR1 and CDR2 are SNHLY and FYNNEI. At the junction V is shortened by 4 bases and J by 1 base, with 7 bases in between. This specimen's time point label, interpreted: newly diagnosed GD, antithyroid drugs for less than 3 months. For both TCR sequencing and RNA sequencing, RNA was extracted from PBMCs using TRIzol. Graves' disease was diagnosed according to American Thyroid Association guidelines. Patients were recruited from an endocrinology department in Xi'an, China. Each patient gave approximately 9 milliliters of peripheral blood, collected in an EDTA anticoagulant tube. PBMCs were isolated by Ficoll Paque Plus density gradient separation without further T cell sorting. An Agilent 2100 Bioanalyzer and agarose gel were used to check RNA quality, and a NanoDrop 2000 was used to measure RNA concentration.

Receptors were amplified or captured by multiplex PCR. Instrument used: Illumina HiSeq 4000. To build TCR beta libraries, CDR3 regions were amplified by Arm-PCR using iRepertoire HTBI primers. Gel purification was performed on PCR products prior to sequencing. Turning to the authors' computational methods: Gene usage analysis of CDR3 amino acid clonotypes used the roughly 60 TRBV and about 13 TRBJ segments found across samples. Filtered high-quality paired reads were merged into contigs using COPE and FqMerger. BLAST was used to align contigs to IMGT TRBV, TRBD and TRBJ reference genes, with CDR3 defined following IMGT. Any clonotype with a frequency above 0.1% was counted as a highly expanded clone. Shannon entropy served as the measure of repertoire diversity, while the Gini coefficient captured V-J evenness. A clonotype found in more than one individual was treated as public. TCRdb reprocessing: public reads trimmed at Q25 with fastp, clones called with MiXCR, in-frame beta chains kept. For every CDR3 protein sequence, its rows merge into one entry that carries the most common genes and DNA. TCRdb's processing, not the study's, gives the V and J calls here. In all, the sample holds fewer than 550,000 distinct CDR3 sequences, and approximately 16% of those were seen once. Clones ranked in the top ten supply roughly 25% of the sample.

The same sample was also studied in work on T cells in Graves' hyperthyroidism and ophthalmopathy. As the second publication notes: Stable Graves' hyperthyroidism was defined as the absence of progression to ophthalmopathy over 18 months of follow-up. Hyperthyroidism patients were newly diagnosed, had a disease duration of under 2 months, and were aged 18 to 65 years. The study excluded patients with uncontrolled infections, other autoimmune diseases, pregnancy or lactation. Diagnoses were based on clinical symptoms, serum thyroxine and TRAb, thyroid ultrasound and orbital computed tomography. A first-round RT-PCR of the TCR CDR3 used the HTBI primer set with the Qiagen OneStep RT-PCR kit. Most expanded thyroid clonotypes (frequency above 0.001) were also found in blood, which suggests that blood repertoires may mirror thyroid immune responses. Ophthalmopathy was separated from stable hyperthyroidism by a 13 V-J signature model, with approximately 90% sensitivity and roughly 81% specificity obtained in cross-validation and 80%/75% obtained in testing. In validation, the model predicted progression to ophthalmopathy with 55% to 71% sensitivity and approximately 72% specificity, a median of approximately 6.7 months before onset. TCR V-J signatures able to tell the groups apart were searched for in a discovery cohort of about a hundred patients, of whom roughly 42 had Graves' ophthalmopathy and around 57 had stable Graves' hyperthyroidism. Prospective prediction of ophthalmopathy was tested in an independent validation cohort consisting of fewer than 20 hyperthyroidism patients and more than 15 patients who later progressed to ophthalmopathy. For training and testing, the roughly 100 patients in the discovery cohort were randomly divided in a 7:3 ratio. Thyroid tissue and blood T-cell repertoires from over 5 Graves' hyperthyroidism patients were also compared in the study. After sampling, hyperthyroidism patients received methimazole starting at 30 mg daily, and ophthalmopathy patients received high-dose intravenous methylprednisolone. Libraries were constructed in a second round of multiplex PCR, after which size selection and purification were performed. Paired-end sequencing of the libraries was performed with 100 bp reads on an Illumina HiSeq2000. SOAPnuke was used to process the raw data, throwing out any read that contained adapters or uncalled bases, had a mean Phred below 15, or lacked an exact constant-primer or identifier match. COPE v1.2.5 was used to merge the high-quality paired reads, and each unique nucleotide sequence was defined as a clonotype. Clonotypes were aligned to IMGT TRBV, TRBD and TRBJ reference segments using MiTCR v1.1. Only V-J combinations with frequency above 0.0001, covering about 99% of repertoires, were analysed. A TCS score was defined as the ratio of F50 (clonal expansion) to E x V (chaos), with BLOSUM62-based TCRdist applied between CDR3 peptides within each V-J. Welch's t-statistics and random forest reduced 500 to 550 V-J features to some 14, which were used in a naive Bayes classifier (R e1071). Sample size was not statistically predetermined, and blinding of investigators to group allocation was not performed. According to the paper, TCR Vbeta CDR3 sequencing was carried out on some 140 peripheral blood samples, which came from fewer than 50 ophthalmopathy, some 73 hyperthyroidism and about 17 progressor patients.

This receptor was obtained from a middle-aged woman with Graves disease. Donor details come from another sample of the same person, matched by shared clones. The material was peripheral blood mononuclear cells (PBMCs), obtained at new diagnosis, from a patient treated with antithyroid drugs. This chain joins TRBV2 to TRBJ1-2; the D gene cannot be named for sure. CDR3 region: CASSGDNNYGYTF. The DNA sequence is given as TGTGCCAGCAGTGGGGATAATAACTATGGCTACACCTTC.